These 26 T cell receptor beta chains were all obtained from the same sample, sequenced in a study of blood T cell repertoires in COVID-19. The method was immunoSEQ multiplex PCR; TCRdb's version includes in-frame clones alone and lacks a portion of them. In the table there are 85,000 to 120,000 clones, around 87% of which are singletons. Sequencing was performed on peripheral blood. These TCRs come from a middle-aged man with active or convalescent COVID-19.

The CDR3 here is CASSPQNRVSGNTIYF. In DNA, the CDR3 is TGTGCCAGCTCACCACAGAACAGGGTCTCTGGAAACACCATATATTTT. V is TRBV18 and J is TRBJ1-3, with TRBD1 as a possible D gene (6 bases). This CDR3 region has 16 residues. Between the trimmed V and J ends, which lost 1 base and 0 bases, there was a span of 10 bases. CDR1 is KGHSH and CDR2 is LQKENI in the germline V gene.

This chain joins TRBV7-2 and TRBJ2-5; TRBD2 matches 10 bases. In germline, CDR1 is SGHTA, CDR2 FQGNSA. V lost 2 bases, J lost 4 bases, and 7 bases stayed unmatched. This CDR3 contains 16 residues. The CDR3 protein is CASSLLGTSARETQYF. CDR3 coding DNA: TGTGCCAGCAGCTTATTAGGGACTAGCGCCCGAGAGACCCAGTACTTC.

J is TRBJ2-1 and V is TRBV29-1; 9 bases align to TRBD1. The V gene end was trimmed by 7 bases and the J gene end by 3 bases; junction bases not matched to a gene: 10. Per the germline V gene, CDR1 is SQVTM and CDR2 is ANQGSEA. The CDR3 has 15 amino acids. In DNA form, the CDR3 reads TGCAGCGACACGCGGACAGGGGTAAGCTACAATGAGCAGTTCTTC. Protein product: CSDTRTGVSYNEQFF.

The chain uses TRBV5-6 and TRBJ1-5, with D possibly TRBD1 on 5 matching bases. The CDR3 is 16 residues long. Trimming took 0 bases from V and 2 from J, leaving 12 bases between them. Germline-derived CDR1 and CDR2 are SGHDT and YYEEEE. CDR3 nucleotide sequence: TGTGCCAGCAGCTTGGAGGTCAGGGTGGGCAATCAGCCCCAGCATTTT. Protein: CASSLEVRVGNQPQHF.

The V gene is TRBV6-6, the J gene TRBJ2-3, with a tentative D call TRBD2 (5 bases). V gave up 6 bases and J gave up 1 base, with 11 bases separating them. CDR1 MNHNY and CDR2 SVGAGI come from the germline V gene (reference sequence). CDR3 length: 14 amino acids. The chain's CDR3 is CASSSREGTDTQYF. The CDR3 nucleotides are TGTGCCAGCAGCTCCCGGGAAGGCACAGATACGCAGTATTTT.

Of note for this clone: The junction departs from the called germline gene at one end, perhaps through a read error. Other nucleotide sequences from this sample produce the same CDR3. V gene TRBV4-1 combines with J gene TRBJ1-6; no clear D gene. Germline V gives CDR1 MGHRA, CDR2 YSYEKL. The CDR3 is 15 residues long. The CDR3 region is CASSQDYRVHSPLHF. The CDR3 region has the DNA TGCGCCAGCAGCCAAGATTATCGGGTGCATTCACCCCTCCATTTT.

The chain uses TRBV28 and TRBJ2-2; 9 bases are shared with TRBD1. Germline loops: CDR1 MDHEN, CDR2 SYDVKM. This CDR3 has 14 residues. Trimming at V came to 7 bases and at J to 1 base, leaving 1 base not matched to a gene. The CDR3 region is CASKGQGNTGELFF. The CDR3 region has the DNA TGTGCCAGCAAGGGACAGGGGAACACCGGGGAGCTGTTTTTT.

This rearrangement joins TRBV6-6 to TRBJ2-7, with a possible D match to TRBD1 (6 bases). Trimming stripped 6 bases from V and 0 bases from J, with 12 bases between. The CDR3 is 14 residues long. Per the germline V gene, CDR1 is MNHNY and CDR2 is SVGAGI (reference sequence). The CDR3 nucleotides read TGTGCCAGCAGGACGGGACAAAACTCCTACGAGCAGTACGTC. Translated, it gives CASRTGQNSYEQYV.

The chain is built from TRBV19 and TRBJ1-4, with D maybe TRBD1 (6 bases). This CDR3 has 18 residues. CDR1 and CDR2 (germline): LNHDA, SQIVND (reference sequence). The V end lost 3 bases, the J end lost 3 bases, and 20 bases lay between the germline ends. The CDR3 nucleotides are TGTGCCAGTAGTATGAGTCCGGGAATACAGGGCTCTAATGAAAAACTGTTTTTT. It is translated as CASSMSPGIQGSNEKLFF.

V usage is TRBV6-5 and J usage is TRBJ2-7; 8 nucleotides agree with TRBD1. With 9 bases clipped from V and 1 base from J, the junction kept 5 bases outside the gene matches. In germline, CDR1 is MNHEY, CDR2 SVGAGI. There are 13 residues in the CDR3. The CDR3 nucleotides read TGTGCCAGTGGACAGGGCCCATCCTACGAGCAGTACGTC. Its translation: CASGQGPSYEQYV.

This clone has just a few counts. The V and J genes are TRBV5-1 and TRBJ1-1, with a tentative D call TRBD1 (5 bases). V gave up 6 bases and J gave up 6 bases, with 12 bases separating them. The CDR3 is made up of 12 amino acids. The germline V gene has CDR1 SGHRS and CDR2 YFSETQ. CDR3 in amino acids: CASTGGSPEAFF. CDR3 DNA: TGCGCCAGCACGGGGGGGAGCCCTGAAGCTTTCTTT.

V is TRBV5-1 and J is TRBJ1-2; TRBD1 matches at 7 bases. Germline V gene lookup returns CDR1 SGHRS and CDR2 YFSETQ. This CDR3 spans 14 amino acids. With 4 bases clipped from V and 4 bases from J, the junction kept 7 bases outside the gene matches. The CDR3 reads CASSARQGSYGYTF. The CDR3 DNA follows: TGCGCCAGCAGCGCGCGACAGGGATCCTATGGCTACACCTTC.

J is TRBJ2-1 and V is TRBV3-1 (or the pseudogene TRBV3-2); D remains unclear. Trimming removed 0 bases at V and 12 bases at J, with 15 bases between. This CDR3 comprises 14 residues. In germline, CDR1 is LGHDT, CDR2 YNNKEL (reference sequence). The CDR3 DNA is TGTGCCAGCAGCCAAGACACCGAGACCCCTAGGCAGTTCTTC. Amino acid sequence: CASSQDTETPRQFF.

This clone was seen only a few times. The rearrangement joins TRBV3-1 (or the pseudogene TRBV3-2) to TRBJ2-3; D perhaps matches TRBD2 (6 bases). The germline V and J ends were trimmed by 4 bases and 0 bases, with 17 bases remaining between them. The CDR3 is 17 amino acids. The V gene's germline CDR1 is LGHDT and CDR2 YNNKEL (reference sequence). The CDR3 sequence is CASSPFAGSLSTDTQYF. The CDR3, as DNA: TGTGCCAGCAGCCCATTCGCGGGGAGTCTAAGCACAGATACGCAGTATTTT.

The V gene is TRBV27, the J gene TRBJ2-1, with a possible D match to TRBD2 (5 bases). V lost 4 bases to trimming and J lost 0 bases, with 13 bases between them. The length of the CDR3 is 16 residues. In germline, CDR1 is MNHEY, CDR2 SMNVEV (reference sequence). The CDR3 protein is CASSYGRVSSYNEQFF. CDR3 in DNA: TGTGCCAGCAGTTATGGGCGGGTCAGCTCCTACAATGAGCAGTTCTTC.

The chain employs TRBV6-5 and TRBJ2-1; no clear D gene. Germline lookup yields CDR1 MNHEY and CDR2 SVGAGI. V lost 5 bases and J 1 base, leaving 6 bases between the germline ends. The CDR3 is 13 residues long. The chain's CDR3 is CASSRTSYNEQFF. The CDR3 nucleotides read TGTGCCAGCAGTCGTACTTCCTACAATGAGCAGTTCTTC.

Only a few counts were recorded for this clone. V gene TRBV28 combines with J gene TRBJ2-1; D unresolved. Looked up from germline, CDR1 is MDHEN and CDR2 is SYDVKM. V shed 3 bases and J shed 7 bases, with 7 bases lying between them. The CDR3 loop spans 12 amino acids. DNA for the CDR3: TGTGCCAGCAGTTTGTGGCGGAATGAGCAGTTCTTC. Its translation: CASSLWRNEQFF.

This clone was counted only a few times. This chain uses TRBV7-9 with TRBJ1-4; the match to TRBD1 covers 12 bases. V was pared by 3 bases and J by 8 bases, with 4 bases of the junction left unmatched. The CDR3 is 15 amino acids. The germline V gene encodes CDR1 SEHNR and CDR2 FQNEAQ (reference sequence). The CDR3 sequence is CASSFGTGGEEKLFF. The CDR3, as DNA: TGTGCCAGCAGCTTCGGGACAGGGGGCGAAGAAAAACTGTTTTTT.

This rearrangement joins TRBV6-5 to TRBJ2-2; a possible D gene is TRBD1 (5 bases). Trimming left V 4 bases short and J 5 bases short, with 8 bases between. CDR3 size: 13 residues. From germline, CDR1 is MNHEY and CDR2 SVGAGI. Here the CDR3 DNA reads TGTGCCAGCAGTTGGGGCTCAACCGGGGAGCTGTTTTTT. Its protein product is CASSWGSTGELFF.

This clone appeared once. This chain connects TRBV10-2 to TRBJ1-2; maybe TRBD1 (5 bases). Germline CDR1 WSHSY, CDR2 SAAADI. CDR3 length: 15 residues. Trimming stripped 6 bases from V and 1 base from J, with 15 bases between. The CDR3 loop reads CASSPDRAVNYGYTF. The DNA of the CDR3 is TGCGCCAGCAGCCCCGACAGAGCCGTTAACTATGGCTACACCTTC.

This clone was picked up a small number of times. The sample holds other DNA sequences that translate to the same CDR3. V is TRBV30 and J is TRBJ1-5; 8 bases are a match to TRBD1. Germline CDR1 reads GTSNPN; CDR2 reads SVGIG (reference sequence). The CDR3 is made up of 13 amino acids. J lost 5 bases, V lost 0 bases, and 0 bases had no gene match. In nucleotides, the CDR3 is TGTGCCTGGAGTGTACAGGGGGATCAGCCCCAGCATTTT. This codes for CAWSVQGDQPQHF.

The rearrangement links TRBV5-1 to TRBJ2-5, with D possibly being TRBD2 (5 bases). Germline V gene data show CDR1 as SGHRS and CDR2 as YFSETQ. The CDR3 covers 14 residues. V was trimmed by 4 bases and J by 5 bases, leaving 15 bases between them. The CDR3 DNA sequence: TGCGCCAGCAGCCCGAAGAGTTCGGGGGAGACCCAGTACTTC. It codes for CASSPKSSGETQYF.

The V gene is TRBV4-1, the J gene TRBJ2-2; D might be TRBD2 (5 bases). With 1 base removed from V and 0 bases from J, the gap between germline ends came to 9 bases. Germline values: CDR1 MGHRA, CDR2 YSYEKL. The CDR3 covers 16 residues. The CDR3 DNA follows: TGCGCCAGCAGCCAAGGACTATCCGCGAACACCGGGGAGCTGTTTTTT. Protein product: CASSQGLSANTGELFF.

V gene TRBV7-2 combines with J gene TRBJ2-1; 12 positions match TRBD1. The V gene's germline CDR1 is SGHTA and CDR2 FQGNSA. V lost 5 bases and J lost 7; bases outside the gene matches: 6. The CDR3 contains 15 residues. CDR3 amino acids: CASSLGQGARNEQFF. CDR3 sequence (DNA): TGTGCCAGCAGCCTGGGACAGGGGGCAAGGAATGAGCAGTTCTTC. Combining the CDR3 with reference TRBV7-2 and TRBJ2-1 gives the whole variable domain GAGVSQSPSNKVTEKGKDVELRCDPISGHTALYWYRQSLGQGLEFLIYFQGNSAPDKSGLPSDRFSAERTGGSVSTLTIQRTQQEDSAVYLCASSLGQGARNEQFFGPGTRLTVL.

The chain carries TRBV6-5 and TRBJ1-5; TRBD1 matches 10 bases. This CDR3 contains 14 residues. Germline lookup yields CDR1 MNHEY and CDR2 SVGAGI. Trimming removed 6 bases from V and 8 bases from J; junction bases left unmatched: 7. This CDR3 is CASRPGQGIEPQHF. The CDR3 DNA reads TGTGCCAGCAGACCGGGACAGGGGATCGAGCCCCAGCATTTT.

This clone was seen just once. This chain uses TRBV25-1 with TRBJ1-1; TRBD1 matches 9 bases. The CDR3 has 14 residues. Germline V gives CDR1 MGHDK, CDR2 SYGVNS. V gave up 6 bases and J gave up 3 bases; unmatched junction bases: 5. In DNA, the CDR3 is TGTGCCAGCAGGGAGACAGGGGGGCACACTGAAGCTTTCTTT. Translated: CASRETGGHTEAFF.